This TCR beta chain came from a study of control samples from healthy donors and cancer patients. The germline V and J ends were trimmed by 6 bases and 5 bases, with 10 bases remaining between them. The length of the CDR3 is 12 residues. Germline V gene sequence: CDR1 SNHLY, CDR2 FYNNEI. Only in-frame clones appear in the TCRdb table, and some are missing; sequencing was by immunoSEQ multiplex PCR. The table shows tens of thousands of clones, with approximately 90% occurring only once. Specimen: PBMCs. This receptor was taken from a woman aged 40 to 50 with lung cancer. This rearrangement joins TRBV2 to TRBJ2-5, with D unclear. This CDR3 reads CASRGPSETQYF. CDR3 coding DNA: TGTGCCAGCAGAGGTCCCTCGGAGACCCAGTACTTC. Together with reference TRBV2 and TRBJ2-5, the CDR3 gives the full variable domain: EPEVTQTPSHQVTQMGQEVILRCVPISNHLYFYWYRQILGQKVEFLVSFYNNEISEKSEIFDDQFSVERPDGSNFTLKIRSTKLEDSAMYFCASRGPSETQYFGPGTRLLVL.